The next 13 T cell receptor beta chains were all read from a single sample in a study of cytomegalovirus exposure and HLA in healthy donors. Amplification used 60 Vbeta primers and 13 Jbeta primers. TCRdb's table, derived via immunoSEQ multiplex PCR, lists solely in-frame clones and lacks some. The table for this sample gives about 130,000 clones. Specimen: PBMCs. These receptors originate from a man aged 30 to 45 in good health and CMV-seronegative.

The chain is built from TRBV28 and TRBJ1-1; 10 positions agree with TRBD1. From germline, CDR1 is MDHEN and CDR2 SYDVKM. The CDR3 sequence is 16 residues long. V was clipped by 5 bases and J by 5 bases; unmatched bases: 11. For the CDR3, the DNA is TGTGCCAGCAGTCCCGGGACAGGGGTTAAAAGGACTGAAGCTTTCTTT. It translates to CASSPGTGVKRTEAFF.

The chain has TRBV7-9 and TRBJ2-5; 9 bases align to TRBD2. Per germline, CDR1 SEHNR and CDR2 FQNEAQ (reference sequence). This CDR3 comprises 14 residues. V shed 7 bases, J shed 5 bases, and the junction held 8 bases outside the gene matches. CDR3 nucleotides: TGTGCCAGCACCCCTAGCGGGATTACCGAGACCCAGTACTTC. Encoded protein: CASTPSGITETQYF.

Comment on this clone: The same CDR3 arises from other DNA sequences in this sample as well. The rearrangement links TRBV27 to TRBJ1-5; tentatively, D is TRBD1 (5 bases). The CDR3 totals 14 residues. Germline V CDR1 and CDR2: MNHEY, SMNVEV (reference sequence). Trimming removed 3 bases at V and 0 bases at J, with 6 bases between. The CDR3 loop is CASSLQGSNQPQHF. CDR3 bases: TGTGCCAGCAGTTTGCAGGGTAGCAATCAGCCCCAGCATTTT.

The chain couples TRBV19 to TRBJ1-1, with 11 bases lining up with TRBD1. The CDR3 totals 17 residues. Germline loops: CDR1 LNHDA, CDR2 SQIVND (reference sequence). V gave up 6 bases and J gave up 0 bases; unmatched junction bases: 9. CDR3 sequence (DNA): TGTGCCAGTAGCACCGGACAGGGGGCAATTCTGAACACTGAAGCTTTCTTT. Residues: CASSTGQGAILNTEAFF.

This sequence joins TRBV5-1 and TRBJ2-6; D might be TRBD1 (7 bases). CDR1 is SGHRS and CDR2 is YFSETQ in the germline V gene. The CDR3 is 19 amino acids. V lost 4 bases and J 0 bases, leaving 20 bases between the germline ends. CDR3 nucleotide sequence: TGCGCCAGCAGCCTACCACGCGGGACAGCGAACTCTGGGGCCAACGTCCTGACTTTC. It translates to CASSLPRGTANSGANVLTF.

The chain carries TRBV7-2 and TRBJ2-1; 11 bases align to TRBD2. The CDR3 extends over 15 amino acids. The germline V gene encodes CDR1 SGHTA and CDR2 FQGNSA. With V trimmed by 6 bases and J by 6 bases, 7 bases remained unmatched. CDR3: CASSLLAGDVNEQFF. The CDR3, as DNA: TGTGCCAGCAGTTTACTAGCGGGGGATGTCAATGAGCAGTTCTTC.

The chain employs TRBV7-3 and TRBJ2-7; possibly TRBD1 for D (6 bases). Looked up from germline, CDR1 is SGHTA and CDR2 is FQGTGA. Trimming took off 2 bases at V and 7 bases at J, with 12 bases between the two ends. The CDR3 contains 13 residues. DNA of the CDR3: TGTGCCAGCAGCTTAGACAGGTGGGAGGAGCAGTACTTC. Its protein is CASSLDRWEEQYF.

The chain combines TRBV9 with TRBJ2-2; 9 bases fit TRBD2. The CDR3 has 16 residues. Per germline, CDR1 SGDLS and CDR2 YYNGEE. With 0 bases clipped from V and 6 bases from J, the junction kept 6 bases outside the gene matches. The CDR3 DNA reads as TGTGCCAGCAGCGTAGGCCTAGCGGGGACCCCCGGGGAGCTGTTTTTT. Amino acid sequence: CASSVGLAGTPGELFF.

This chain connects TRBV28 to TRBJ1-2; TRBD1 matches at 9 bases. After removal of 1 base from V and 1 base from J, the junction contained 4 bases not matched to a gene. The CDR3 spans 16 residues. The V gene's germline CDR1 is MDHEN and CDR2 SYDVKM. This chain's CDR3 is CASSLSGTGNNYGYTF. In DNA, the CDR3 is TGTGCCAGCAGTTTATCGGGGACAGGGAATAACTATGGCTACACCTTC.

This sequence joins TRBV2 and TRBJ1-4; D may be TRBD1 (5 bases). CDR3 length: 14 amino acids. The germline V gene has CDR1 SNHLY and CDR2 FYNNEI. Between the trimmed V and J ends, which lost 7 bases and 4 bases, there was a span of 13 bases. This chain's CDR3 is CASIGRVLNEKLFF. The CDR3 region has the DNA TGTGCCAGCATTGGCAGGGTGCTTAATGAAAAACTGTTTTTT.

The chain combines TRBV19 with TRBJ1-5; 10 bases are shared with TRBD1. The J segment lost 1 base and the V segment lost 5 bases, leaving 8 bases of the junction unmatched. The CDR3 runs 17 residues. Germline V CDR1 and CDR2: LNHDA, SQIVND (reference sequence). The CDR3 loop reads CASSPGTGATSNQPQHF. The DNA of the CDR3 is TGTGCCAGTAGTCCCGGGACAGGGGCGACAAGCAATCAGCCCCAGCATTTT.

J is TRBJ1-1 and V is TRBV5-8; TRBD1 matches 9 bases. CDR1 is SGHTS and CDR2 is YDEGEE in the germline V gene. The CDR3 length is 16 residues. With V trimmed by 3 bases and J by 7 bases, 13 bases remained unmatched. CDR3 bases: TGTGCCAGCAGCTGGCTGGTTCTGGACAGGGGTGGTGAAGCTTTCTTT. Its translation is CASSWLVLDRGGEAFF. Full variable domain (missing parts from reference TRBV5-8 and TRBJ1-1): EAGVTQSPTHLIKTRGQQATLRCSPISGHTSVYWYQQALGLGLQFLLWYDEGEERNRGNFPPRFSGRQFPNYSSELNVNALELEDSALYLCASSWLVLDRGGEAFFGQGTRLTVV.

V gene TRBV6-5 combines with J gene TRBJ1-4; perhaps TRBD1 as D (6 bases). V was pared by 0 bases and J by 8 bases, with 16 bases between. There are 16 residues in the CDR3. The germline CDR1 and CDR2 sequences are MNHEY and SVGAGI. CDR3 in amino acids: CASSYSLTTGSEKLFF. The CDR3 bases are TGTGCCAGCAGTTACTCGCTTACTACAGGGAGCGAAAAACTGTTTTTT.